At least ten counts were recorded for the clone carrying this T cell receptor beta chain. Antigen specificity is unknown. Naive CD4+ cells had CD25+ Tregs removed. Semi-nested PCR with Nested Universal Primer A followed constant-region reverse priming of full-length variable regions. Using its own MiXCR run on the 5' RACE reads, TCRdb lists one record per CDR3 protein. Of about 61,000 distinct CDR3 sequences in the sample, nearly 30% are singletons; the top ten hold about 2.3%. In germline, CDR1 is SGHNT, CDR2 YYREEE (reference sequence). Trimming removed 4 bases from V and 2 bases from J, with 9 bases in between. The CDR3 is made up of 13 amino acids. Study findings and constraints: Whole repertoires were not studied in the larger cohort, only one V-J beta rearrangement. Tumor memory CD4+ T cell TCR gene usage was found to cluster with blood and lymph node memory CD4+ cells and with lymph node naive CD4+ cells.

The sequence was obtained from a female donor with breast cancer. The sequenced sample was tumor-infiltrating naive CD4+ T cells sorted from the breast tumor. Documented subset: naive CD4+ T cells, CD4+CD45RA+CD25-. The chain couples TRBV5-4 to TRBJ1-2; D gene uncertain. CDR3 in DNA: TGTGCCAGCAGCCTCGACACCAACTATGGCTACACCTTC. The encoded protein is CASSLDTNYGYTF.